The 18 T cell receptor beta chains below come from one sample, sequenced in a study of technical replicates of blood from several donors (dated by TCRdb to 2016 to 2017). The library relied on the immunoSEQ multiplex PCR assay. As stored in TCRdb, this immuneACCESS dataset retains in-frame rearrangements with V and J assigned. A fraction of the clones does not appear; measured against another copy, unresolved V genes explain less than half of the discrepancy, and the remainder lacks a known reason. This sample gives more than 65,000 clones in total; 88% of them show up just once. The ten largest account for about 4.6% of the sample. Sequenced material: PBMCs. Receptors were obtained from a human donor in good health. Some clones in this sample may be carry-over from other donors' samples.

The chain links TRBV5-1 to TRBJ2-5; tentatively, D is TRBD2 (5 bases). V lost 6 bases to trimming and J lost 5 bases, with 17 bases between them. The CDR3 loop spans 14 amino acids. CDR1 and CDR2 (germline): SGHRS, YFSETQ. CDR3 sequence reads: CASNGLGVYETQYF. CDR3 coding DNA: TGCGCCAGCAACGGACTCGGCGTGTATGAGACCCAGTACTTC.

The chain joins TRBV5-1 to TRBJ2-7; TRBD1 matches at 7 bases. With V trimmed by 0 bases and J by 2 bases, 2 bases remained unmatched. From germline, CDR1 is SGHRS and CDR2 YFSETQ. This CDR3 comprises 14 residues. The DNA for the CDR3 is TGCGCCAGCAGCTTGGTAGGGGGCCCCTACGAGCAGTACTTC. Translated: CASSLVGGPYEQYF.

The genes are TRBV13 and TRBJ2-1; 8 bases are shared with TRBD2. The CDR3 totals 15 residues. V was clipped by 2 bases and J by 0 bases; unmatched bases: 0. Looked up from germline, CDR1 is PRHDT and CDR2 is FYEKMQ (reference sequence). The CDR3 protein is CASSLLAGSYNEQFF. For the CDR3, the DNA is TGTGCCAGCAGCTTACTAGCGGGCTCCTACAATGAGCAGTTCTTC.

The V gene is TRBV5-1, the J gene TRBJ2-7; no clear D gene. V was shortened by 6 bases and J by 3 bases, with 13 bases between the two germline ends. This CDR3 has 13 residues. Germline V gives CDR1 SGHRS, CDR2 YFSETQ. CDR3 nucleotides: TGCGCCAGCACCCCACCCTCTAACTACGAGCAGTACTTC. Amino acids: CASTPPSNYEQYF. Supplemented by reference TRBV5-1 and TRBJ2-7, the full variable domain reads KAGVTQTPRYLIKTRGQQVTLSCSPISGHRSVSWYQQTPGQGLQFLFEYFSETQRNKGNFPGRFSGRQFSNSRSEMNVSTLELGDSALYLCASTPPSNYEQYFGPGTRLTVT.

The gene calls are TRBV7-9 and TRBJ1-5, with TRBD1 matching 7 bases. This CDR3 has 15 amino acids. CDR1 is SEHNR and CDR2 is FQNEAQ in the germline V gene (reference sequence). V lost 5 bases, J lost 5 bases, and 9 bases stayed unmatched. As DNA, the CDR3 is TGTGCCAGCAGCCTATCCGGGACAGTCCATCAGCCCCAGCATTTT. Amino acid sequence: CASSLSGTVHQPQHF.

The genes are TRBV2 and TRBJ1-2; D might be TRBD1 (6 bases). The V and J ends lost 5 bases and 1 base respectively, with 11 bases between them. CDR1 is SNHLY and CDR2 is FYNNEI in the germline V gene. The CDR3 covers 14 residues. In DNA form, the CDR3 reads TGTGCCAGCAGTAACCAGGGGAATAACTATGGCTACACCTTC. Protein sequence: CASSNQGNNYGYTF.

The V call is TRBV27, the J call TRBJ2-5; TRBD2 agrees at 8 bases. The CDR3 loop spans 14 amino acids. Per germline, CDR1 MNHEY and CDR2 SMNVEV (reference sequence). Trimming cost V 6 bases and J 5 bases; bases outside gene matches: 8. The CDR3 coding sequence is TGTGCCAGCAGAACCGGGACTAGGTGGGAGACCCAGTACTTC. This codes for CASRTGTRWETQYF.

This chain joins TRBV30 and TRBJ2-7; the D gene is possibly TRBD1 (6 bases). Trimming took 4 bases from V and 3 from J, leaving 19 bases between them. This CDR3 has 15 residues. CDR1 and CDR2 from the germline V gene are GTSNPN and SVGIG (reference sequence). CDR3 sequence (DNA): TGTGCCTGGATACCCGGGACACGGAACAACTACGAGCAGTACTTC. Translating gives CAWIPGTRNNYEQYF.

The chain joins TRBV11-1 to TRBJ2-1; perhaps TRBD2 as D (6 bases). The CDR3 is 15 amino acids. Germline V gene lookup returns CDR1 SGHAT and CDR2 FQDESV (reference sequence). The germline V and J ends were trimmed by 5 bases and 8 bases, with 19 bases remaining between them. The CDR3 region is CASSRGTGADHEQFF. CDR3 DNA: TGTGCCAGCAGCCGTGGGACGGGAGCGGACCATGAGCAGTTCTTC.

This chain joins TRBV6-5 and TRBJ1-1; the match to TRBD1 covers 9 bases. V lost 3 bases and J lost 5; bases outside the gene matches: 4. There are 14 residues in the CDR3. Germline V gene sequence: CDR1 MNHEY, CDR2 SVGAGI. CDR3 protein: CASSYRDRVTEAFF. CDR3 nucleotide sequence: TGTGCCAGCAGTTATCGGGACAGGGTAACTGAAGCTTTCTTT.

The V gene is TRBV10-3, the J gene TRBJ1-1; 8 nucleotides align to TRBD1. Germline V CDR1 and CDR2: ENHRY, SYGVKD. The CDR3 runs 15 residues. The V segment lost 4 bases and the J segment 1 base; nucleotides outside the gene matches: 5. CDR3 DNA: TGTGCCATCAGTGTCCGACAGGGGCCGAACACTGAAGCTTTCTTT. This sequence encodes CAISVRQGPNTEAFF.

About this clone itself: The junction and the germline gene differ at one end; a read error may be behind it. The J gene is TRBJ2-7, the V gene TRBV7-2; D may be TRBD2 (5 bases). The germline gives CDR1 SGHTA, CDR2 FQGNSA. The CDR3 contains 13 residues. The CDR3: CASSIARTYEQYF. The CDR3 DNA is TGTGCCAGCAGCATAGCGAGAACCTACGAGCAGTACTTC.

This CDR3 is CASTKQGSTEAFF. CDR3 nucleotide sequence: TGTGCCAGTACCAAACAGGGTTCCACTGAAGCTTTCTTT. The chain combines TRBV19 with TRBJ1-1, with D tentatively TRBD1 (6 bases). Looked up from germline, CDR1 is LNHDA and CDR2 is SQIVND (reference sequence). The CDR3 consists of 13 residues. V was trimmed by 7 bases and J by 4 bases, leaving 13 bases between them.

This clone occurred once. The chain uses TRBV21-1 and TRBJ2-2; TRBD2, as called in the table, went unchecked against the DNA. TRBV21-1 is reported as a pseudogene. The CDR3 loop spans 15 amino acids. This CDR3 is CASSISGGPTGELFF. In nucleotides, the CDR3 is TGTGCCAGCAGCATTAGCGGGGGACCCACCGGGGAGCTGTTTTTT.

The chain employs TRBV5-8 and TRBJ1-2; D remains ambiguous. The CDR3 length is 13 residues. V was cut by 0 bases and J by 5 bases, with 8 bases left in between. From germline, CDR1 is SGHTS and CDR2 YDEGEE. The CDR3 sequence is CASSLVTPYGYTF. The CDR3 DNA follows: TGTGCCAGCAGCTTGGTCACACCTTATGGCTACACCTTC.

V and J are TRBV7-9 and TRBJ2-3, with D maybe TRBD1 (6 bases). Between the trimmed V and J ends, which lost 2 bases and 2 bases, there was a span of 14 bases. This CDR3 region has 16 residues. From germline, CDR1 is SEHNR and CDR2 FQNEAQ (reference sequence). The CDR3 DNA is TGTGCCAGCAGCTTAAGGGACATTTCCCCCACAGATACGCAGTATTTT. Translated: CASSLRDISPTDTQYF.

This clone was counted once. The chain employs TRBV6-4 and TRBJ1-1, with TRBD1 identical over 8 bases. V was pared by 2 bases and J by 8 bases, with 1 base of the junction left unmatched. Germline V gene data show CDR1 as MRHNA and CDR2 as SNTAGT. The CDR3 has 12 residues. The CDR3 DNA reads as TGTGCCAGCAGTGACCGGACAGGGGAAGCTTTCTTT. Translation: CASSDRTGEAFF.

The gene calls are TRBV10-3 and TRBJ2-7, with 7 bases fitting TRBD2. Trimming took 2 bases from V and 0 from J; bases not matched to a gene: 1. Germline V gives CDR1 ENHRY, CDR2 SYGVKD. This CDR3 is 14 amino acids long. The CDR3 sequence is CAISEASGSYEQYF. CDR3 DNA: TGTGCCATCAGTGAGGCTAGCGGCTCCTACGAGCAGTACTTC.